The 29 T cell receptor beta chains listed next were all sequenced from one sample in a study of blood T cell repertoires in COVID-19. Produced via immunoSEQ multiplex PCR; TCRdb's table is partial and in-frame only. The sample contains about 150,000 clones, approximately 80% of which appear only once. The material sequenced was PBMCs or T cells enriched from blood (not recorded which). Every receptor here comes from an older man who had been exposed to COVID-19.

The chain carries TRBV19 and TRBJ2-5; D is possibly TRBD2 (5 bases). V lost 5 bases, J lost 5 bases, and 15 bases lay in between. Germline CDR1 LNHDA, CDR2 SQIVND (reference sequence). This CDR3 has 14 residues. CDR3 loop: CASSAPGFRETQYF. In nucleotides, the CDR3 is TGTGCCAGTAGTGCCCCGGGGTTCCGGGAGACCCAGTACTTC.

CDR3 sequence: CASSPDRGRPDTQYF. The CDR3 DNA follows: TGTGCCAGCAGCCCGGACAGGGGGAGACCAGATACGCAGTATTTT. The V and J genes are TRBV5-6 and TRBJ2-3, with 10 bases that match TRBD1. Per germline, CDR1 SGHDT and CDR2 YYEEEE. The CDR3 extends over 15 amino acids. Germline trimming cut 4 bases from V and 4 bases from J; bases unmatched to any gene: 6.

The V call is TRBV5-1, the J call TRBJ2-3; 8 bases agree with TRBD2. The V gene end was trimmed by 2 bases and the J gene end by 2 bases; junction bases not matched to a gene: 7. Germline values: CDR1 SGHRS, CDR2 YFSETQ. This CDR3 is 16 amino acids long. The CDR3, as DNA: TGCGCCAGCAGCTTAACAGCGGGGGCACCCACAGATACGCAGTATTTT. Translation: CASSLTAGAPTDTQYF.

This clone was seen just once. The chain combines TRBV12-3 or TRBV12-4 with TRBJ2-7; 10 bases agree with TRBD1. J gave up 3 bases and V 5 bases, and 1 base lay outside the gene matches. The CDR3 sequence is 13 residues long. The CDR3 DNA is TGTGCCAGCAGTGACAGGGGGCACTACGAGCAGTACTTC. It translates to CASSDRGHYEQYF.

This clone was counted only a few times. V gene TRBV19 combines with J gene TRBJ1-2; D possibly corresponds to TRBD1 (6 bases). CDR1 is LNHDA, CDR2 SQIVND, per germline (reference sequence). This CDR3 contains 14 residues. In DNA form, the CDR3 reads TGTGCAGCCAGGGTCGCGACAGGAAACTATGGCTACACCTTC. Amino acids: CAARVATGNYGYTF.

The chain employs TRBV7-2 and TRBJ1-5, with unresolved D. Germline V CDR1 and CDR2: SGHTA, FQGNSA. Trimming cost V 0 bases and J 0 bases, with 3 bases left between them. The CDR3 sequence is 14 residues long. The CDR3 loop reads CASSLAGSNQPQHF. The CDR3 region has the DNA TGTGCCAGCAGCTTAGCCGGTAGCAATCAGCCCCAGCATTTT.

V usage is TRBV25-1 and J usage is TRBJ2-5; TRBD1 matches at 7 bases. The length of the CDR3 is 15 residues. The V and J ends lost 6 bases and 0 bases, in that order; junction bases with no gene match: 7. Germline V gene sequence: CDR1 MGHDK, CDR2 SYGVNS. CDR3 sequence: CASSPTDRYQETQYF. CDR3 sequence (DNA): TGTGCCAGCAGCCCCACGGACAGGTACCAAGAGACCCAGTACTTC.

The chain joins TRBV27 to TRBJ2-2, with TRBD2 identical over 7 bases. CDR3 size: 17 residues. Germline values: CDR1 MNHEY, CDR2 SMNVEV (reference sequence). The V gene end was trimmed by 4 bases and the J gene end by 2 bases; junction bases not matched to a gene: 10. In DNA form, the CDR3 reads TGTGCCAGCAGTTGGGACTCGAGCGGGGTCAACACCGGGGAGCTGTTTTTT. Amino acid sequence: CASSWDSSGVNTGELFF.

The gene calls are TRBV9 and TRBJ2-7, with 9 bases lining up with TRBD1. Germline trimming cut 2 bases from V and 5 bases from J; bases unmatched to any gene: 5. This CDR3 contains 14 residues. Germline CDR1 reads SGDLS; CDR2 reads YYNGEE. CDR3 nucleotides: TGTGCCAGCAGCGTCGGGACAGGGTTCGACGAGCAGTACTTC. Translating gives CASSVGTGFDEQYF.

This chain connects TRBV5-1 to TRBJ1-1; weak D call: TRBD1 (5 bases). Germline V gene lookup returns CDR1 SGHRS and CDR2 YFSETQ. The V and J ends lost 6 bases and 8 bases respectively, with 20 bases between them. This CDR3 is 14 amino acids long. The CDR3 loop reads CASKFGGEKTEAFF. As DNA, the CDR3 is TGCGCCAGCAAATTTGGGGGGGAGAAAACGGAAGCTTTCTTT.

The rearrangement links TRBV6-6 to TRBJ2-7, with unresolved D. Trimming pared 5 bases from V and 5 bases from J, leaving 10 bases between. This CDR3 spans 12 amino acids. The germline V gene encodes CDR1 MNHNY and CDR2 SVGAGI (reference sequence). Here the CDR3 reads CASSPISNEQYF. As DNA, the CDR3 is TGTGCCAGCAGTCCTATTAGCAACGAGCAGTACTTC.

The V gene is TRBV18, the J gene TRBJ1-2; D gene ambiguous. The CDR3 is 14 amino acids. Trimming took 3 bases from V and 6 from J, leaving 14 bases between them. The germline CDR1 and CDR2 sequences are KGHSH and LQKENI. CDR3 amino acids: CASSPGQAQHGYTF. CDR3 sequence (DNA): TGTGCCAGCTCACCTGGGCAGGCCCAACATGGCTACACCTTC.

The chain joins TRBV3-1 (or the pseudogene TRBV3-2) to TRBJ1-2, with D maybe TRBD1 (5 bases). Germline CDR1 LGHDT, CDR2 YNNKEL (reference sequence). Trimming stripped 0 bases from V and 12 bases from J, with 5 bases between. The CDR3 runs 10 residues. CDR3: CASSQEQDTF. The CDR3 nucleotides are TGTGCCAGCAGCCAAGAACAGGACACCTTC.

The V call is TRBV6-5, the J call TRBJ2-5; TRBD1 is a possible D gene (5 bases). Trimming cost V 6 bases and J 2 bases, with 10 bases left between them. The CDR3 length is 13 residues. Germline-derived CDR1 and CDR2 are MNHEY and SVGAGI. The CDR3 sequence is CASRAPGQETQYF. The CDR3 DNA is TGTGCCAGCAGGGCCCCAGGGCAAGAGACCCAGTACTTC.

This clone was seen a single time. The chain has TRBV6-2 or TRBV6-3 and TRBJ2-3; TRBD2 matches at 14 bases. The CDR3 is made up of 16 amino acids. Trimming at V came to 0 bases and at J to 8 bases, leaving 4 bases not matched to a gene. Per germline, CDR1 MNHEY and CDR2 SVGEGT. The CDR3 loop is CASSYSSGLAGGTQYF. The CDR3 DNA follows: TGTGCCAGCAGTTACTCTTCTGGACTAGCGGGGGGTACGCAGTATTTT.

V gene TRBV24-1 combines with J gene TRBJ2-2; D unclear. CDR3 length: 12 amino acids. Trimming removed 2 bases from V and 7 bases from J, with 4 bases in between. Germline CDR1 and CDR2: KGHDR and SFDVKD. CDR3 sequence (DNA): TGTGCCACCAGTGATTCGGGCGGGGAGCTGTTTTTT. This gives the protein CATSDSGGELFF.

This rearrangement joins TRBV6-5 to TRBJ1-1; D is perhaps TRBD1 (6 bases). Trimming removed 2 bases from V and 0 bases from J, with 10 bases in between. In germline, CDR1 is MNHEY, CDR2 SVGAGI. This CDR3 is built from 15 residues. In DNA form, the CDR3 reads TGTGCCAGCAGTTACCAGGACAGCATGAACACTGAAGCTTTCTTT. Translation gives CASSYQDSMNTEAFF.

The chain couples TRBV18 to TRBJ2-7; 9 nucleotides align to TRBD1. With V trimmed by 0 bases and J by 1 base, 1 base remained unmatched. The CDR3 is 15 amino acids. CDR1 KGHSH and CDR2 LQKENI come from the germline V gene. The CDR3 coding sequence is TGTGCCAGCTCACCACCGACAGGGGGGTCCTACGAGCAGTACTTC. Its protein product is CASSPPTGGSYEQYF.

This chain uses TRBV5-4 with TRBJ2-5, with D unclear. The CDR3 is 14 residues long. V was trimmed by 0 bases and J by 4 bases, leaving 10 bases between them. In germline, CDR1 is SGHNT, CDR2 YYREEE (reference sequence). CDR3 coding DNA: TGTGCCAGCAGCTTGGCCTCGCGGCGAGAGACCCAGTACTTC. Translating gives CASSLASRRETQYF.

V and J are TRBV28 and TRBJ1-6, with a weak D call TRBD1 (5 bases). The length of the CDR3 is 13 residues. Germline V lookup: CDR1 MDHEN, CDR2 SYDVKM. V was cut by 7 bases and J by 5 bases, with 9 bases left in between. CDR3 sequence reads: CASTIRDNSPLHF. The CDR3 DNA follows: TGTGCCAGCACCATCAGGGATAATTCACCCCTCCACTTT.

The gene calls are TRBV27 and TRBJ2-1; 7 nucleotides align to TRBD2. Trimming at V came to 5 bases and at J to 10 bases, leaving 20 bases not matched to a gene. The CDR3 consists of 17 residues. The germline gives CDR1 MNHEY, CDR2 SMNVEV (reference sequence). The CDR3 protein is CASSKHGPGTTGDEQFF. In DNA form, the CDR3 reads TGTGCCAGCAGTAAACATGGCCCCGGGACTACGGGCGACGAGCAGTTCTTC.

V and J are TRBV3-1 (or the pseudogene TRBV3-2) and TRBJ2-2, with 8 bases identical to TRBD2. CDR1 is LGHDT and CDR2 is YNNKEL in the germline V gene (reference sequence). This CDR3 has 15 amino acids. V lost 5 bases and J lost 5; bases outside the gene matches: 7. The CDR3 DNA is TGTGCCAGCAGCTTAAGCGGGGGACGGACCGGGGAGCTGTTTTTT. Translated: CASSLSGGRTGELFF.

The CDR3 DNA reads TGTGCCAGCAGTTCCCTTACTAGCGGAAGCACAGATACGCAGTATTTT. Translation gives CASSSLTSGSTDTQYF. This rearrangement joins TRBV28 to TRBJ2-3, with 8 positions matching TRBD2. The CDR3 has 16 residues. V was pared by 4 bases and J by 0 bases, with 6 bases of the junction left unmatched. From germline, CDR1 is MDHEN and CDR2 SYDVKM.

This sequence joins TRBV7-9 and TRBJ2-3; D gene unclear. Germline values: CDR1 SEHNR, CDR2 FQNEAQ (reference sequence). V gave up 5 bases and J gave up 0 bases, with 6 bases separating them. The length of the CDR3 is 13 residues. The CDR3, as DNA: TGTGCCAGCAGCGCGTACAGCACAGATACGCAGTATTTT. Amino acids: CASSAYSTDTQYF.

The table lists this clone with a few counts. The chain recombines TRBV18 with TRBJ1-1; D is uncertain. The CDR3 spans 13 residues. V was clipped by 6 bases and J by 2 bases, with 10 bases between them. Germline CDR1 is KGHSH and CDR2 is LQKENI. CDR3 DNA sequence: TGTGCCAGCTCGAGAGGGTTAAACACTGAAGCTTTCTTT. Amino acid sequence: CASSRGLNTEAFF.

This chain links TRBV6-1 with TRBJ2-3; D may be TRBD2 (6 bases). The CDR3 consists of 15 residues. From germline, CDR1 is MNHNS and CDR2 SASEGT. The V end was cut by 2 bases, the J end by 4 bases, with 13 bases between. CDR3 DNA: TGTGCCAGCAGTGAACTAGGGACTGGTTCAGATACGCAGTATTTT. This gives the protein CASSELGTGSDTQYF.

The chain links TRBV18 to TRBJ2-5; 8 nucleotides align to TRBD1. V trimming: 4 bases; J trimming: 3 bases; junction bases outside the gene matches: 22. The CDR3 covers 20 residues. Germline CDR1 reads KGHSH; CDR2 reads LQKENI. The CDR3 sequence is CASSLRQGAPMKITEETQYF. The CDR3 coding sequence is TGTGCCAGCTCACTCCGCCAGGGGGCGCCTATGAAAATAACCGAAGAGACCCAGTACTTC. Variable domain in full (rest from reference TRBV18 and TRBJ2-5): NAGVMQNPRHLVRRRGQEARLRCSPMKGHSHVYWYRQLPEEGLKFMVYLQKENIIDESGMPKERFSAEFPKEGPSILRIQQVVRGDSAAYFCASSLRQGAPMKITEETQYFGPGTRLLVL.

The chain is built from TRBV6-1 and TRBJ2-2, with a weak D call TRBD1 (5 bases). V lost 0 bases and J lost 3, with 11 bases in between. Germline V gives CDR1 MNHNS, CDR2 SASEGT. This CDR3 spans 16 amino acids. CDR3 DNA: TGTGCCAGCAGTGAAGCGCTCTCAGGGTACACCGGGGAGCTGTTTTTT. Translated, it gives CASSEALSGYTGELFF.

The CDR3: CASSPPRQTVAYGADTQYF. Here the CDR3 DNA reads TGTGCCAGCTCACCACCGAGGCAGACCGTAGCCTACGGGGCAGATACGCAGTATTTT. V and J are TRBV18 and TRBJ2-3; a weak D match, TRBD2 (5 bases). Between the trimmed V and J ends, which lost 0 bases and 4 bases, there was a span of 23 bases. This CDR3 is built from 19 residues. Germline CDR1 KGHSH, CDR2 LQKENI.